Following are 13 T cell receptor beta chains from one sample sequenced in a study of beta chain features in type 1 diabetes. Study-level findings and limits: When Type 1 diabetes patients were examined, their TCRB CDR3s proved moderately but significantly shorter in all four CD4+ subsets.

Their specific antigens are unknown. Expressed TCRB transcripts were sequenced because the entire RNA isolate underwent reverse transcription. The assay was immunoSEQ multiplex PCR, and TCRdb's table has in-frame clones only and misses some. Of about 280,000 clones listed, 15% are singletons. The sample taken for sequencing was naive CD4+ T cells from blood. Receptor source: a man between 18 and 35 years old with type 1 diabetes.

V usage is TRBV10-3 and J usage is TRBJ2-5; 7 bases fit TRBD1. This CDR3 comprises 14 residues. V lost 3 bases, J lost 5 bases, and 6 bases stayed unmatched. Germline-derived CDR1 and CDR2 are ENHRY and SYGVKD. The CDR3 DNA reads as TGTGCCATCAGTGACGTGGGACAGAAGGAGACCCAGTACTTC. Translating gives CAISDVGQKETQYF.

The rearrangement uses TRBV5-6 and TRBJ2-7, with TRBD1 as a possible D gene (5 bases). Per germline, CDR1 SGHDT and CDR2 YYEEEE. The V and J ends lost 0 bases and 6 bases respectively, with 19 bases between them. The CDR3 contains 16 residues. DNA of the CDR3: TGTGCCAGCAGCTTGGCTGTCGGCCAGGGTCAGAGCGAGCAGTACTTC. This gives the protein CASSLAVGQGQSEQYF.

This sequence joins TRBV5-1 and TRBJ2-4; possible D gene TRBD1, 5 bases. Germline V gene lookup returns CDR1 SGHRS and CDR2 YFSETQ. With 0 bases removed from V and 0 bases from J, the gap between germline ends came to 16 bases. There are 18 residues in the CDR3. The CDR3 bases are TGCGCCAGCAGCTTGGAAGGGCAGGGTGGCCTAGCCAAAAACATTCAGTACTTC. Protein sequence: CASSLEGQGGLAKNIQYF.

This chain links TRBV6-5 with TRBJ1-2; no clear D gene. This CDR3 is built from 14 residues. V dropped 0 bases and J dropped 4 bases, with 9 bases sitting between them. Germline V gene sequence: CDR1 MNHEY, CDR2 SVGAGI. The DNA for the CDR3 is TGTGCCAGCAGTTACTCGGTGCCGAGCTATGGCTACACCTTC. Its protein is CASSYSVPSYGYTF.

The J gene is TRBJ1-5, the V gene TRBV2, with TRBD1 matching 10 bases. V lost 6 bases, J lost 3 bases, and 2 bases stayed unmatched. CDR3 length: 14 amino acids. Germline V gene sequence: CDR1 SNHLY, CDR2 FYNNEI. The CDR3 nucleotides are TGTGCCAGCAGGGACAGGGGGTCCAATCAGCCCCAGCATTTT. It translates to CASRDRGSNQPQHF.

The chain couples TRBV7-6 to TRBJ2-5; TRBD2 might be the D (6 bases). The CDR3 is 15 amino acids. The ends were cut back, 2 bases at V and 10 bases at J, with 20 bases in the middle. Germline V gene sequence: CDR1 SGHVS, CDR2 FNYEAQ. As DNA, the CDR3 is TGTGCCAGCAGCTTAACGACCCCCACGGACTATCACCAGTACTTC. Its protein product is CASSLTTPTDYHQYF.

This clone was seen more than once but under ten times. The genes are TRBV7-2 and TRBJ1-6; D is possibly TRBD1 (6 bases). This CDR3 has 15 residues. Per germline, CDR1 SGHTA and CDR2 FQGNSA. With 5 bases removed from V and 10 bases from J, the gap between germline ends came to 18 bases. This chain's CDR3 is CASSPRGEIYSPLHF. The CDR3 nucleotides read TGTGCCAGCAGCCCCAGGGGTGAGATTTACTCACCCCTCCACTTT. Full variable domain (missing parts from reference TRBV7-2 and TRBJ1-6): GAGVSQSPSNKVTEKGKDVELRCDPISGHTALYWYRQSLGQGLEFLIYFQGNSAPDKSGLPSDRFSAERTGGSVSTLTIQRTQQEDSAVYLCASSPRGEIYSPLHFGNGTRLTVT.

This CDR3 is CASSSQGADTEAFF. DNA for the CDR3: TGTGCCAGCAGCTCGCAGGGGGCGGACACTGAAGCTTTCTTT. The chain employs TRBV6-4 and TRBJ1-1; 8 bases are a match to TRBD1. V gave up 6 bases and J gave up 3 bases; unmatched junction bases: 6. Germline V CDR1 and CDR2: MRHNA, SNTAGT. The CDR3 has 14 residues.

This chain joins TRBV11-2 and TRBJ2-1, with D possibly being TRBD2 (5 bases). Germline CDR1 is SGHAT and CDR2 is FQNNGV. CDR3 length: 13 residues. Trimming took 1 base from V and 8 from J, leaving 9 bases between them. The CDR3 sequence: CASSLGAAYEQFF. DNA of the CDR3: TGTGCCAGCAGCTTAGGAGCGGCCTATGAGCAGTTCTTC. The whole variable domain, remainder taken from reference TRBV11-2 and TRBJ2-1, is EAGVAQSPRYKIIEKRQSVAFWCNPISGHATLYWYQQILGQGPKLLIQFQNNGVVDDSQLPKDRFSAERLKGVDSTLKIQPAKLEDSAVYLCASSLGAAYEQFFGPGTRLTVL.

This clone was detected only a few times. The chain is built from TRBV7-2 and TRBJ2-7, with D perhaps TRBD2 (5 bases). CDR3 length: 14 residues. Trimming left V 5 bases short and J 4 bases short, with 15 bases between. Germline assignment: CDR1 SGHTA and CDR2 FQGNSA. The CDR3 region is CASSPSRAQYEQYF. CDR3 nucleotides: TGTGCCAGCAGCCCCTCGAGGGCCCAATACGAGCAGTACTTC.

This clone was seen a handful of times. In nucleotides, the CDR3 is TGTGCCAGCAGTGACCCTCGCAGAACAACTAATGAAAAACTGTTTTTT. Its protein is CASSDPRRTTNEKLFF. V usage is TRBV2 and J usage is TRBJ1-4; D is unclear. The germline CDR1 and CDR2 sequences are SNHLY and FYNNEI. Trimming stripped 3 bases from V and 0 bases from J, with 11 bases between. This CDR3 has 16 residues.

This clone has more than one count but fewer than ten. The rearrangement links TRBV5-6 to TRBJ2-7; D gene uncertain. In germline, CDR1 is SGHDT, CDR2 YYEEEE. The CDR3 is made up of 11 amino acids. The germline V and J ends were trimmed by 0 bases and 9 bases, with 7 bases remaining between them. The CDR3 is CASSLGSRQYF. The CDR3 DNA sequence: TGTGCCAGCAGCTTGGGCAGTCGGCAGTACTTC.

The chain links TRBV9 to TRBJ1-5, with D tentatively TRBD1 (5 bases). In germline, CDR1 is SGDLS, CDR2 YYNGEE. CDR3 length: 14 amino acids. V lost 0 bases, J lost 7 bases, and 11 bases lay in between. CDR3 nucleotide sequence: TGTGCCAGCAGCGTAGCTGGACAAACCCAGCCCCAGCATTTT. Residues: CASSVAGQTQPQHF.